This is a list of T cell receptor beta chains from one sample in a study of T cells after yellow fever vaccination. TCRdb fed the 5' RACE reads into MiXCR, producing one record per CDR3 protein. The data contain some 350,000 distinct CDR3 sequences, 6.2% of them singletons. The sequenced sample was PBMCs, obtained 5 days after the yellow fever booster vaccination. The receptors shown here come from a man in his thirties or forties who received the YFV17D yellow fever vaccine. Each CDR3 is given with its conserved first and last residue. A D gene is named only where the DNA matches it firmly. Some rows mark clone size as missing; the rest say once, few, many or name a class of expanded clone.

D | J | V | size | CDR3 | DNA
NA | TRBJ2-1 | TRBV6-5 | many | CASSYSGYYNEQFF | TGTGCCAGCAGTTACTCGGGCTACTACAATGAGCAGTTCTTC
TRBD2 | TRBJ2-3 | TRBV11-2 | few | CASSLELAGGTDTQYF | TGTGCCAGCAGCTTAGAGCTAGCGGGAGGAACAGATACGCAGTATTTT
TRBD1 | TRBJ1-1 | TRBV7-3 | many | CASSLGTRGEAFF | TGTGCCAGCAGCTTAGGGACCAGGGGGGAAGCTTTCTTT
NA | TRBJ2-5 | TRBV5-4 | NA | CASSLASRTAETQYF | TGTGCCAGCAGCTTGGCTAGCCGGACGGCGGAGACCCAGTACTTC
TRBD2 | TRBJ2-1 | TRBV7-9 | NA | CASSLAAASGRNEQFF | TGTGCCAGCAGCTTAGCGGCGGCTAGCGGGAGGAATGAGCAGTTCTTC
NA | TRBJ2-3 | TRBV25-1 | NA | CASSEFSSTDTQYF | TGTGCCAGCAGTGAATTTAGTAGCACAGATACGCAGTATTTT
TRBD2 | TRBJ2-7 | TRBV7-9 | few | CASSLSGRASEQYF | TGTGCCAGCAGCTTAAGCGGGAGGGCCAGCGAGCAGTACTTC
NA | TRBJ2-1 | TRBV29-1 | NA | CSVEGHHSYNEQFF | TGCAGCGTTGAAGGCCACCACTCCTACAATGAGCAGTTCTTC
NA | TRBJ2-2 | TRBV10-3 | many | CAISESGAGESGELFF | TGTGCCATCAGTGAGTCGGGGGCGGGAGAGAGCGGGGAGCTGTTTTTT
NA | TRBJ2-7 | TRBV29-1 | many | CSVKRQATDSYEQYF | TGCAGCGTCAAACGACAGGCCACTGACTCCTACGAGCAGTACTTC
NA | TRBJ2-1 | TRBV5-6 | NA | CASSFVALPYNEQFF | TGTGCCAGCAGCTTTGTAGCACTTCCCTACAATGAGCAGTTCTTC
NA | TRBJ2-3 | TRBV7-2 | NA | CASSLDSQYTQYF | TGTGCCAGCAGCTTAGATTCCCAATATACGCAGTATTTT
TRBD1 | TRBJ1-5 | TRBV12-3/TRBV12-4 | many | CASRGAGGRGNQPQHF | TGTGCCAGCCGGGGGGCAGGGGGCAGGGGCAATCAGCCCCAGCATTTT
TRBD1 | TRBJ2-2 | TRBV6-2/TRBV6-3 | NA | CASRQGQGFPGELFF | TGTGCCAGCAGACAAGGACAGGGATTTCCCGGGGAGCTGTTTTTT
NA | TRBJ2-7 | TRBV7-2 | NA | CASSSSREDEQYF | TGTGCCAGCAGCTCTTCGCGGGAAGACGAGCAGTACTTC
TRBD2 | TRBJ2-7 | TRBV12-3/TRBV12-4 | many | CASSRTSGEIYEQYF | TGTGCCAGCAGCCGGACTAGCGGGGAGATCTACGAGCAGTACTTC
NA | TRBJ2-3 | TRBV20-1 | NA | CSASSVRSTDTQYF | TGCAGTGCTAGTAGCGTCAGGAGCACAGATACGCAGTATTTT
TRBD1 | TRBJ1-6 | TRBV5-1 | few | CASREDRDSPLHF | TGCGCCAGCAGGGAAGACAGGGATTCACCCCTCCACTTT
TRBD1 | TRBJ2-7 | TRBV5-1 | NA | CASSLASGTASYEQYF | TGCGCCAGCAGCTTGGCCAGTGGGACAGCCTCCTACGAGCAGTACTTC
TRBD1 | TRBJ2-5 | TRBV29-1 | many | CSVGGTGVTQETQYF | TGCAGCGTTGGGGGGACAGGGGTCACCCAAGAGACCCAGTACTTC
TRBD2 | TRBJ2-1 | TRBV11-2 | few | CASSSDNRTSGGYNEQFF | TGTGCCAGCAGCTCCGACAATCGAACTAGCGGGGGTTACAATGAGCAGTTCTTC
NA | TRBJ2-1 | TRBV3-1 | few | CASSQDPPAPYNEQFF | TGTGCCAGCAGCCAAGATCCGCCGGCCCCCTACAATGAGCAGTTCTTC
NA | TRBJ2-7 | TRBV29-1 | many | CSVEDLSDEQYF | TGCAGCGTTGAAGATCTAAGCGACGAGCAGTACTTC
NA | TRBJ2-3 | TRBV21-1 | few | CASTRSASGSRWRSTDTQYF | TGTGCCAGCACCCGGTCGGCTAGCGGGAGTAGATGGAGAAGCACAGATACGCAGTATTTT
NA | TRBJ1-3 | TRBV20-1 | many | CSAGRGGTGNTIYF | TGCAGTGCCGGACGGGGGGGCACTGGAAACACCATATATTTT
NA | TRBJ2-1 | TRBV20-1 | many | CSAMVSTHNEQFF | TGCAGTGCTATGGTGAGCACCCACAATGAGCAGTTCTTC
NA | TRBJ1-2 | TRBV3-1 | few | CASSQTEGGDGYTF | TGTGCCAGCAGCCAGACTGAGGGGGGTGATGGCTACACCTTC
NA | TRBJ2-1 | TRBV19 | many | CASSTLAKTGLNEQFF | TGTGCCAGTAGTACACTAGCAAAAACAGGGCTCAATGAGCAGTTCTTC
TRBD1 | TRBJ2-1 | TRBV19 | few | CASSGDRRDNEQFF | TGTGCCAGTAGTGGGGACAGGAGAGACAATGAGCAGTTCTTC
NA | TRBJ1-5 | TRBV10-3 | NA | CAISEGREQGQPQHF | TGTGCCATCAGTGAAGGTAGGGAACAAGGACAGCCCCAGCATTTT
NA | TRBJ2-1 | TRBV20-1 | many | CSARIVNEQFF | TGCAGTGCTAGGATAGTGAATGAGCAGTTCTTC
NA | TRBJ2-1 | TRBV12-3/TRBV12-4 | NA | CASSSGQVYNEQFF | TGTGCCAGCAGCTCCGGACAAGTCTACAATGAGCAGTTCTTC
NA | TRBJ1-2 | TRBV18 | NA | CASSPIITEYGYTF | TGTGCCAGCTCACCAATTATTACGGAGTATGGCTACACCTTC
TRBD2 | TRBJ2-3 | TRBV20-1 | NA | CSAKGGTSGTDTQYF | TGCAGTGCTAAAGGAGGGACTAGCGGTACAGATACGCAGTATTTT
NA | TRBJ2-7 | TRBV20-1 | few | CSASLTVFGGLEQYF | TGCAGTGCTAGTCTTACCGTATTTGGAGGCCTCGAGCAGTACTTC
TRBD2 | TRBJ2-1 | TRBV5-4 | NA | CASSARLAGDMDEQFF | TGTGCCAGCAGCGCCAGACTAGCGGGAGATATGGATGAGCAGTTCTTC
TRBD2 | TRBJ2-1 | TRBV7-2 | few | CASSRGREYNEQFF | TGTGCCAGCAGCCGCGGGAGAGAGTACAATGAGCAGTTCTTC
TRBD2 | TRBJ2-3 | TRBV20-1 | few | CSATPSGNTDTQYF | TGCAGTGCTACCCCTAGCGGGAACACAGATACGCAGTATTTT
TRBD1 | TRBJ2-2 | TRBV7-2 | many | CASSLKGALNTGELFF | TGTGCCAGCAGCTTAAAGGGGGCCTTAAACACCGGGGAGCTGTTTTTT
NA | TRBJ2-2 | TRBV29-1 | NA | CSVIGTALTGELFF | TGCAGCGTTATAGGAACGGCACTCACCGGGGAGCTGTTTTTT
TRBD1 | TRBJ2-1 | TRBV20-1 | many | CSARDGTGPYEQFF | TGCAGTGCTAGAGACGGGACAGGGCCCTATGAGCAGTTCTTC
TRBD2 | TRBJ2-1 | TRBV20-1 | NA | CSARDIQRGRNEQFF | TGCAGTGCTAGAGATATCCAGCGGGGCCGGAATGAGCAGTTCTTC
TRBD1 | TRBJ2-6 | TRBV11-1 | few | CASNPFPRGQGASGANVLTF | TGTGCCAGCAACCCATTCCCCCGGGGACAGGGGGCATCTGGGGCCAACGTCCTGACTTTC
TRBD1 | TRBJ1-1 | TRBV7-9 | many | CASSLSRTGNLMTFF | TGTGCCAGCAGCCTCTCCCGGACAGGGAATTTGATGACTTTCTTT
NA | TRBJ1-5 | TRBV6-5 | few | CASSSKGLSNQPQHF | TGTGCCAGCAGTTCGAAGGGTTTGAGCAATCAGCCCCAGCATTTT
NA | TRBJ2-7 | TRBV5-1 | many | CASSPSTAYEQYF | TGCGCCAGCAGCCCCTCTACCGCCTACGAGCAGTACTTC
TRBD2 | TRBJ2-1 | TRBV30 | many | CAWSSKSSGTYNEQFF | TGTGCCTGGAGTTCGAAATCTAGCGGGACCTACAATGAGCAGTTCTTC
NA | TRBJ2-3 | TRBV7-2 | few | CASSGRAFSTDTQYF | TGTGCCAGCAGCGGGCGGGCGTTCAGCACAGATACGCAGTATTTT
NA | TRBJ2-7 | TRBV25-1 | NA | CASSETKATYEQYF | TGTGCCAGCAGTGAAACGAAGGCCACCTACGAGCAGTACTTC
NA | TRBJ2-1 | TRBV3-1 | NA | CASSQDRLGEQFF | TGTGCCAGCAGCCAAGATAGGCTAGGGGAGCAGTTCTTC
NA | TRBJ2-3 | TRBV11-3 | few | CASSPMGGSSTDTQYF | TGTGCCAGCAGCCCGATGGGTGGAAGTAGCACAGATACGCAGTATTTT
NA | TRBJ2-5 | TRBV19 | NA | CASSTSHQGGQETQYF | TGTGCCAGTAGTACCTCACATCAGGGAGGACAAGAGACCCAGTACTTC